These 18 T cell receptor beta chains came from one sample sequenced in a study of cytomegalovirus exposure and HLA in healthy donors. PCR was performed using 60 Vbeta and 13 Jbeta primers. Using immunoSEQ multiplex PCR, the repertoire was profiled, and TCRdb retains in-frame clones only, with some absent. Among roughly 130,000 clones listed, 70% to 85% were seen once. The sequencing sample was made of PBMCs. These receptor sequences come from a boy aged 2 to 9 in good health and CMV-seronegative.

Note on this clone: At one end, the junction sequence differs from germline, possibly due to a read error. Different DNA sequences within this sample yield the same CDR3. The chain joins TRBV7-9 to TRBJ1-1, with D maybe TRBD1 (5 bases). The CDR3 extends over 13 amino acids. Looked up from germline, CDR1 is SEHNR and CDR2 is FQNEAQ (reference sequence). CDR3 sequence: CASSVGGVAEAFF. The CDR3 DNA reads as TGTGCCAGCAGCGTCGGGGGAGTTGCTGAGGCTTTCTTT.

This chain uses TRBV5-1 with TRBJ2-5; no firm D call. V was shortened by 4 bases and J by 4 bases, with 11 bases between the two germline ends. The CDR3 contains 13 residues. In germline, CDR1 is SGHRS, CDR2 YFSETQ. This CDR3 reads CASSPWAGETQYF. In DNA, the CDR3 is TGCGCCAGCAGCCCCTGGGCAGGAGAGACCCAGTACTTC.

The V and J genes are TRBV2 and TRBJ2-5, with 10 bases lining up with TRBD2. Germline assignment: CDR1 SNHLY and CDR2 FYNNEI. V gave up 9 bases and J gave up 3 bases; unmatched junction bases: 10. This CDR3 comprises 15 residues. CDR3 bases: TGTGCCAGGGGTGAGCGGGAGGGCCCAGAAGAGACCCAGTACTTC. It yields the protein CARGEREGPEETQYF.

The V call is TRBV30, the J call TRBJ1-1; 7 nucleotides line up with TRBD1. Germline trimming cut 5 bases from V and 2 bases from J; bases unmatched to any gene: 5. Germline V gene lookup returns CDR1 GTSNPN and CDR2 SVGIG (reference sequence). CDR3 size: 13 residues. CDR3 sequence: CAWATGLNTEAFF. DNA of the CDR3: TGTGCCTGGGCGACAGGGCTTAACACTGAAGCTTTCTTT.

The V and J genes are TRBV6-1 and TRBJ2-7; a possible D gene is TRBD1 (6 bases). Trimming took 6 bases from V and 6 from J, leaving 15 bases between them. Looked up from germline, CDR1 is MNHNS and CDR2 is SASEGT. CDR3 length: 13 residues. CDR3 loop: CASRIQGNGEQYF. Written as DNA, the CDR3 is TGTGCCAGCAGGATACAGGGAAATGGCGAGCAGTACTTC.

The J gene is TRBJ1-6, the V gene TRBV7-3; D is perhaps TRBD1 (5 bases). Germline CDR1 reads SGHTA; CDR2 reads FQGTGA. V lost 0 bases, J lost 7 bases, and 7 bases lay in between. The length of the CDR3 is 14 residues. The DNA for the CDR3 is TGTGCCAGCAGCTTAACAGGGGCAAATTCACCCCTCCACTTT. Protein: CASSLTGANSPLHF.

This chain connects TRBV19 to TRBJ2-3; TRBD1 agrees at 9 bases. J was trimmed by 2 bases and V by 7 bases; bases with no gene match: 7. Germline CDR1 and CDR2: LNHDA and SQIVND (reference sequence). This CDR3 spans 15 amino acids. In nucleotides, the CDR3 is TGTGCCAGTAAACAACAGGGGGCACTCACAGATACGCAGTATTTT. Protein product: CASKQQGALTDTQYF.

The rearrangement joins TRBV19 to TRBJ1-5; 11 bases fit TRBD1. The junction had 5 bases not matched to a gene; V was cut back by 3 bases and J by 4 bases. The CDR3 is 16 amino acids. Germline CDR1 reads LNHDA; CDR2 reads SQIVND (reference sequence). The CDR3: CASSMEGTGGNQPQHF. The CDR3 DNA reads TGTGCCAGTAGTATGGAGGGGACAGGGGGAAATCAGCCCCAGCATTTT.

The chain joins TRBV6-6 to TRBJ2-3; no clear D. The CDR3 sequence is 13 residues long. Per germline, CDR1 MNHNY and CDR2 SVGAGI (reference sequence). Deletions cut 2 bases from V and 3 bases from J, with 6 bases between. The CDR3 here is CASSYTLTDTQYF. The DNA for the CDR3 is TGTGCCAGCAGTTACACTCTAACAGATACGCAGTATTTT.

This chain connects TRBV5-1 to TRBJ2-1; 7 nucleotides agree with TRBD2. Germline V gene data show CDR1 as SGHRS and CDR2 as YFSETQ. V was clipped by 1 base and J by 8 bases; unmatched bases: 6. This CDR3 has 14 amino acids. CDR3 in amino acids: CASSLSAGVYEQFF. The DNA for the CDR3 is TGCGCCAGCAGCTTGTCGGCGGGAGTGTATGAGCAGTTCTTC.

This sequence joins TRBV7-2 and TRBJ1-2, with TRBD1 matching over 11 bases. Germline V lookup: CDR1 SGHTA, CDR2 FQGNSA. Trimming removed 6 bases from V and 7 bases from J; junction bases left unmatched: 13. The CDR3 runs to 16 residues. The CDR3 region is CASSPPGQGEVGGYTF. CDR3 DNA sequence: TGTGCCAGCAGTCCTCCGGGACAGGGGGAGGTTGGTGGCTACACCTTC.

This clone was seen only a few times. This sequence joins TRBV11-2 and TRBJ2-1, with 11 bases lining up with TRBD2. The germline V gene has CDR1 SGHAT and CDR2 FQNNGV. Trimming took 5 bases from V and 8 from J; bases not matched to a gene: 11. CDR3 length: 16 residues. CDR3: CASSPPSSGRLYEQFF. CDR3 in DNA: TGTGCCAGCAGCCCCCCGTCTAGCGGGAGGTTATATGAGCAGTTCTTC.

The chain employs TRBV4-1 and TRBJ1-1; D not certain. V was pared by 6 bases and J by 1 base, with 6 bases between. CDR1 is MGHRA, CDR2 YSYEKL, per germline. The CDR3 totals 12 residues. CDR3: CASSNRNTEAFF. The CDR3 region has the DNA TGCGCCAGCAGTAACAGGAACACTGAAGCTTTCTTT.

CDR3 residues: CASTTGSTQGDGYTF. In DNA form, the CDR3 reads TGTGCCAGTACCACCGGATCCACTCAGGGGGATGGCTACACCTTC. V and J are TRBV19 and TRBJ1-2; TRBD1 matches at 7 bases. From germline, CDR1 is LNHDA and CDR2 SQIVND (reference sequence). The J segment lost 6 bases and the V segment lost 7 bases, leaving 14 bases of the junction unmatched. This CDR3 spans 15 amino acids.

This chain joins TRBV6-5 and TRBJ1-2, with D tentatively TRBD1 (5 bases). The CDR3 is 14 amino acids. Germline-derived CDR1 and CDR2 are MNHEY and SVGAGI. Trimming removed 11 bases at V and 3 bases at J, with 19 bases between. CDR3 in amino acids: CASKTGGSDYGYTF. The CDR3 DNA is TGTGCCTCCAAGACGGGGGGGTCTGACTATGGCTACACCTTC.

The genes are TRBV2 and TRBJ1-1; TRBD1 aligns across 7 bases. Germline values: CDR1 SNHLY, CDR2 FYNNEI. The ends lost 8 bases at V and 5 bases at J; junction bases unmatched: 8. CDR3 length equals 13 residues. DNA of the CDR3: TGTGCCAGCCAGGGACAGCCGGGGACTGAAGCTTTCTTT. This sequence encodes CASQGQPGTEAFF.

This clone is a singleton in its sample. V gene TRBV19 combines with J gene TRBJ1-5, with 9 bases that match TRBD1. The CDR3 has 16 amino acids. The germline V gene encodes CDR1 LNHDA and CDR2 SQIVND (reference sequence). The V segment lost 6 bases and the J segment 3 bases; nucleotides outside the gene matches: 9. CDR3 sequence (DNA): TGTGCCAGTAGCAACTTACAGGGGGCGAACAATCAGCCCCAGCATTTT. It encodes CASSNLQGANNQPQHF.

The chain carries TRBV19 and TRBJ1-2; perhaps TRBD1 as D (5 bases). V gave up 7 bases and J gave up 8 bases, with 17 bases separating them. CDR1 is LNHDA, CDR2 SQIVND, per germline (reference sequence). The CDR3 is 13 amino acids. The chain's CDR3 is CASTREGFRGYTF. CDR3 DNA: TGTGCCAGTACCCGGGAGGGGTTTCGAGGCTACACCTTC.